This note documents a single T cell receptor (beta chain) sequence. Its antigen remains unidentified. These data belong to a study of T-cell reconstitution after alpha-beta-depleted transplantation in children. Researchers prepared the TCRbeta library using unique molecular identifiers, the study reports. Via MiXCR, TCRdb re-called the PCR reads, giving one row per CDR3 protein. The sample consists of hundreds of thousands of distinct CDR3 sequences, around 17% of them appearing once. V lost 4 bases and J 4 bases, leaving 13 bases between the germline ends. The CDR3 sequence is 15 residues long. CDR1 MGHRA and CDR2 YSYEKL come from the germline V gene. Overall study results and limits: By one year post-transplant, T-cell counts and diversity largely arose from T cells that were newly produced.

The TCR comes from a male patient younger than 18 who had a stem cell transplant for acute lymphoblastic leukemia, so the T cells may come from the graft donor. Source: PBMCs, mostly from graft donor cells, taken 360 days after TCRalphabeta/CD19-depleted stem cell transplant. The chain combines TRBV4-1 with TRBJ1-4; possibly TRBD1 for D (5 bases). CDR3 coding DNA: TGCGCCAGCAGCCCCTGGTCAGGGAATAATGAAAAACTGTTTTTT. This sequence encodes CASSPWSGNNEKLFF.